The clone carrying this TCR beta chain came up once. Its specificity is not known. Only in-frame clones appear in the TCRdb table, and some are missing; sequencing was by immunoSEQ multiplex PCR. Seen here are around 140,000 clones, about 70% observed once, and the top ten hold 5% to 5.5%. There are 14 residues in the CDR3. Losses at the gene ends were 5 bases for V and 3 bases for J; bases not matched to a gene: 3. The V gene's germline CDR1 is SGHTA and CDR2 FQGTGA. The sample is drawn from a study of cytotoxic CD8 clonotypes in ibrutinib-treated CLL. About the study: Within the patient group, under 12 were relapsed/refractory and approximately 16 treatment-naive, and around 18 were IGHV unmutated. Study-level findings and limits: Clonality grew at ibrutinib response; at progression, it decreased back toward baseline.

The TCR sequence derives from a human donor with chronic lymphocytic leukemia. The chain recombines TRBV7-3 with TRBJ2-1; 8 positions match TRBD2. The source was PBMCs, collected after 24 months of ibrutinib treatment. CDR3 coding DNA: TGTGCCAGCAGCCCGACTAGCGACTACAATGAGCAGTTCTTC. Amino acid sequence: CASSPTSDYNEQFF.